A single sample gave rise to the 20 T cell receptor beta chains below, sequenced in a study of cytomegalovirus exposure and HLA in healthy donors. The PCR had 60 Vbeta and 13 Jbeta primers. Repertoires were generated with immunoSEQ multiplex PCR, while TCRdb's copy carries only in-frame clones and drops some. The sample lists about 130,000 clones, approximately 68% occurring once. The specimen sequenced was PBMCs. The receptor set was obtained from a man younger than 40 in good health and CMV-seropositive.

The chain uses TRBV7-9 and TRBJ1-1, with 9 bases matching TRBD1. Germline V gene data show CDR1 as SEHNR and CDR2 as FQNEAQ (reference sequence). After removal of 4 bases from V and 2 bases from J, the junction contained 8 bases not matched to a gene. This CDR3 spans 16 amino acids. The CDR3 DNA reads TGTGCCAGCAGCTCTCCGGGACAGGGTGGAAACACTGAAGCTTTCTTT. This sequence encodes CASSSPGQGGNTEAFF.

The chain uses TRBV30 and TRBJ1-1; the D gene is possibly TRBD1 (5 bases). Trimming removed 5 bases from V and 1 base from J, with 11 bases in between. The CDR3 runs 13 residues. Germline V CDR1 and CDR2: GTSNPN, SVGIG (reference sequence). The CDR3 is CAWFIQGNTEAFF. The DNA for the CDR3 is TGTGCCTGGTTTATTCAGGGGAACACTGAAGCTTTCTTT.

The rearrangement links TRBV28 to TRBJ1-4; 9 bases match TRBD1. The V gene end was trimmed by 5 bases and the J gene end by 6 bases; junction bases not matched to a gene: 7. This CDR3 has 15 amino acids. CDR1 is MDHEN, CDR2 SYDVKM, per germline. The CDR3 coding sequence is TGTGCCAGCAGTCCTTGGACAGGGGAGGATGAAAAACTGTTTTTT. Protein: CASSPWTGEDEKLFF.

Written as DNA, the CDR3 is TGTGCCAGCAGTTTATCGACTAGCGGGAGTTTTAATGAGCAGTTCTTC. It translates to CASSLSTSGSFNEQFF. The chain carries TRBV27 and TRBJ2-1, with 12 bases matching TRBD2. This CDR3 has 16 amino acids. Germline CDR1 and CDR2: MNHEY and SMNVEV (reference sequence). The V segment lost 0 bases and the J segment 7 bases; nucleotides outside the gene matches: 4.

This rearrangement joins TRBV9 to TRBJ2-2; D is possibly TRBD2 (6 bases). Germline V gene lookup returns CDR1 SGDLS and CDR2 YYNGEE. V lost 1 base, J lost 6 bases, and 10 bases lay in between. The CDR3 has 14 residues. CDR3 protein: CASSVNSGSGELFF. The CDR3 coding sequence is TGTGCCAGCAGCGTAAACAGCGGGTCCGGGGAGCTGTTTTTT.

The V call is TRBV4-3, the J call TRBJ2-1; 7 nucleotides line up with TRBD2. The germline V gene encodes CDR1 LGHNA and CDR2 YSLEER. The ends lost 0 bases at V and 10 bases at J; junction bases unmatched: 6. CDR3 length equals 14 residues. CDR3 sequence (DNA): TGCGCCAGCAGCCAAGATCGGGCGGGAGTCGAGCAGTTCTTC. It encodes CASSQDRAGVEQFF.

The chain recombines TRBV27 with TRBJ1-6; TRBD1 matches at 8 bases. With V trimmed by 4 bases and J by 8 bases, 1 base remained unmatched. The CDR3 is 13 residues long. Looked up from germline, CDR1 is MNHEY and CDR2 is SMNVEV (reference sequence). The CDR3 sequence is CASSSGGDSPLHF. CDR3 nucleotides: TGTGCCAGCAGTTCAGGGGGCGATTCACCCCTCCACTTT.

V usage is TRBV9 and J usage is TRBJ2-3, with a weak D call TRBD2 (5 bases). This CDR3 spans 15 amino acids. The germline V and J ends were trimmed by 4 bases and 1 base, with 13 bases remaining between them. Looked up from germline, CDR1 is SGDLS and CDR2 is YYNGEE. CDR3 amino acids: CASSPSSGGTDTQYF. The CDR3 nucleotides read TGTGCCAGCAGCCCTAGCTCTGGGGGCACAGATACGCAGTATTTT.

The rearrangement uses TRBV29-1 and TRBJ1-4; 10 positions match TRBD1. The V and J ends lost 1 base and 1 base, in that order; junction bases with no gene match: 3. Looked up from germline, CDR1 is SQVTM and CDR2 is ANQGSEA. The CDR3 runs to 16 residues. The CDR3 reads CSVEGQGAGTNEKLFF. As DNA, the CDR3 is TGCAGCGTTGAAGGACAGGGGGCTGGAACTAATGAAAAACTGTTTTTT.

This clone occurred a few times. The chain employs TRBV11-3 and TRBJ1-3, with a possible D match to TRBD1 (5 bases). Per germline, CDR1 SGHNT and CDR2 YENEEA. Trimming cost V 5 bases and J 4 bases, with 9 bases left between them. This CDR3 has 13 amino acids. The DNA of the CDR3 is TGTGCCAGCAGCAGCACAGGAGGAAACACCATATATTTT. As protein: CASSSTGGNTIYF.

The chain uses TRBV19 and TRBJ2-7, with D perhaps matching TRBD2 (5 bases). Germline V CDR1 and CDR2: LNHDA, SQIVND (reference sequence). The V end was cut by 5 bases, the J end by 6 bases, with 14 bases between. The CDR3 runs to 13 residues. CDR3 loop: CASSYEGEREQYF. CDR3 bases: TGTGCCAGTAGTTATGAGGGTGAGCGCGAGCAGTACTTC.

In its sample, this clone was seen a few times. The J gene is TRBJ1-2, the V gene TRBV19, with TRBD1 identical over 9 bases. The CDR3 contains 14 residues. Germline assignment: CDR1 LNHDA and CDR2 SQIVND (reference sequence). V was pared by 7 bases and J by 3 bases, with 6 bases of the junction left unmatched. This CDR3 is CASTGTGSYYGYTF. The DNA of the CDR3 is TGTGCCAGTACAGGGACAGGGAGTTACTATGGCTACACCTTC.

This chain joins TRBV4-1 and TRBJ2-5, with 7 positions matching TRBD1. The trim removed 3 bases at V and 2 bases at J, leaving 12 bases unmatched. There are 17 residues in the CDR3. Germline V lookup: CDR1 MGHRA, CDR2 YSYEKL. The CDR3 here is CASSQGTANWGQETQYF. The CDR3 DNA follows: TGCGCCAGCAGCCAGGGGACAGCCAATTGGGGGCAAGAGACCCAGTACTTC.

This clone was found a few times. The chain carries TRBV10-3 and TRBJ1-1, with D perhaps TRBD1 (5 bases). CDR1 is ENHRY, CDR2 SYGVKD, per germline. The V end was cut by 2 bases, the J end by 6 bases, with 10 bases between. The CDR3 sequence is 13 residues long. CDR3 region: CAISEGAPPEAFF. CDR3 coding DNA: TGTGCCATCAGTGAGGGGGCGCCCCCTGAAGCTTTCTTT.

This clone came up a few times. This chain connects TRBV2 to TRBJ2-5; 7 bases agree with TRBD2. The end of the DNA aligns better with TRBJ2-7, so the J call may be wrong. This CDR3 is built from 16 residues. Looked up from germline, CDR1 is SNHLY and CDR2 is FYNNEI. The CDR3 nucleotides read TGTGCCAGCAGTCTGTCTCACCGGGGAGGGCCGTACGAGCAGTACTTC. The encoded protein is CASSLSHRGGPYEQYF.

The chain couples TRBV5-6 to TRBJ2-7; 8 nucleotides agree with TRBD1. J lost 7 bases, V lost 1 base, and 7 bases had no gene match. Germline loops: CDR1 SGHDT, CDR2 YYEEEE. This CDR3 is built from 14 residues. Here the CDR3 reads CASSLPGRGLEQYF. The CDR3 nucleotides are TGTGCCAGCAGCTTGCCCGGCAGGGGGCTGGAGCAGTACTTC.

The V call is TRBV5-1, the J call TRBJ1-2, with TRBD1 identical over 10 bases. The CDR3 extends over 17 amino acids. The V and J ends lost 0 bases and 3 bases, in that order; junction bases with no gene match: 8. Germline V gene lookup returns CDR1 SGHRS and CDR2 YFSETQ. This chain's CDR3 is CASSLGVGGTGDYGYTF. CDR3 sequence (DNA): TGCGCCAGCAGCTTGGGAGTAGGTGGGACAGGGGACTATGGCTACACCTTC.

There are a few counts of this clone. The genes are TRBV4-3 and TRBJ1-4; perhaps TRBD1 as D (6 bases). CDR1 and CDR2 (germline): LGHNA, YSLEER. The CDR3 is 14 residues long. V was cut by 4 bases and J by 7 bases, with 13 bases left in between. CDR3 region: CASSPGGGAEKLFF. DNA for the CDR3: TGCGCCAGCAGCCCAGGTGGGGGCGCTGAAAAACTGTTTTTT.

V and J are TRBV4-1 and TRBJ1-2; a possible D gene is TRBD1 (5 bases). The CDR3 extends over 17 amino acids. Per the germline V gene, CDR1 is MGHRA and CDR2 is YSYEKL. V dropped 0 bases and J dropped 3 bases, with 17 bases sitting between them. CDR3 nucleotides: TGCGCCAGCAGCCAAGAACACACTACAGGAGGGTACTATGGCTACACCTTC. Its translation: CASSQEHTTGGYYGYTF.

The V call is TRBV29-1, the J call TRBJ2-7; 12 bases line up with TRBD2. Unmatched junction bases numbered 13, after V lost 3 bases and J lost 7 bases. This CDR3 region has 16 residues. Germline assignment: CDR1 SQVTM and CDR2 ANQGSEA. The CDR3 reads CSVDETTSGGRWEQYF. The DNA for the CDR3 is TGCAGCGTTGATGAGACTACTAGCGGGGGGCGGTGGGAGCAGTACTTC.